This paragraph reports one T cell receptor beta chain. Its antigen is as yet unknown. PCR used 60 Vbeta primers and 13 Jbeta primers. The assay was immunoSEQ multiplex PCR, and TCRdb's table has in-frame clones only and misses some. The data contain about 86,000 clones, roughly three quarters of them singletons. The data were obtained in a study of cytomegalovirus exposure and HLA in healthy donors. Study-wide results and limits: Usually a TCR sequence was rare, but some public TCRs were found in many donors.

This CDR3 is 15 amino acids long. Germline loops: CDR1 SGDLS, CDR2 YYNGEE. V lost 0 bases, J lost 4 bases, and 13 bases lay in between. These donors, healthy bone marrow donors, were studied. Source material: PBMCs. The V call is TRBV9, the J call TRBJ1-2; D may be TRBD1 (5 bases). The origin of this receptor is a middle-aged woman in good health and CMV-seropositive. The CDR3 sequence is CASSVGAPTAYGYTF. CDR3 in DNA: TGTGCCAGCAGCGTAGGGGCCCCGACAGCCTATGGCTACACCTTC.